Following are 4 T cell receptor beta chains from one sample sequenced in a study of cytomegalovirus exposure and HLA in healthy donors. The PCR employed 60 Vbeta primers together with 13 Jbeta primers. Generated by immunoSEQ multiplex PCR, the TCRdb table keeps only in-frame clones and is missing some. The sample yields 130,000 to 150,000 clones, under 90% seen once. The specimen was PBMCs. The receptors were sampled from a boy between 2 and 10 years old in good health and CMV-seronegative.

V and J are TRBV28 and TRBJ2-7, with D maybe TRBD1 (6 bases). This CDR3 is 15 amino acids long. Germline lookup yields CDR1 MDHEN and CDR2 SYDVKM. Trimming shortened V by 5 bases and J by 5 bases, and 19 bases separated the two germline ends. The DNA for the CDR3 is TGTGCCAGCAGTCTAGGGACATTCTTCGGCCACGAGCAGTACTTC. Translated, it gives CASSLGTFFGHEQYF. The complete variable domain, with remaining parts taken from reference TRBV28 and TRBJ2-7, reads DVKVTQSSRYLVKRTGEKVFLECVQDMDHENMFWYRQDPGLGLRLIYFSYDVKMKEKGDIPEGYSVSREKKERFSLILESASTNQTSMYLCASSLGTFFGHEQYFGPGTRLTVT.

The chain is built from TRBV7-9 and TRBJ1-4; TRBD1 is a possible D gene (6 bases). The CDR3 has 15 residues. Between the trimmed V and J ends, which lost 1 base and 8 bases, there was a span of 14 bases. CDR1 and CDR2 from the germline V gene are SEHNR and FQNEAQ (reference sequence). CDR3 in amino acids: CASSLGTGISEKLFF. The CDR3 bases are TGTGCCAGCAGCTTAGGCACAGGGATCAGCGAAAAACTGTTTTTT.

The chain has TRBV11-3 and TRBJ2-7; D is unresolved. The CDR3 has 13 amino acids. V lost 1 base and J lost 1, with 5 bases in between. Germline V CDR1 and CDR2: SGHNT, YENEEA. The DNA of the CDR3 is TGTGCCAGCAGCTTAGGAGGATCCTACGAGCAGTACTTC. Its translation is CASSLGGSYEQYF.

This chain joins TRBV4-1 and TRBJ2-1, with D possibly matching TRBD1 (5 bases). The CDR3 covers 18 residues. V was clipped by 4 bases and J by 4 bases, with 23 bases between them. Germline V CDR1 and CDR2: MGHRA, YSYEKL. CDR3 DNA sequence: TGCGCCAGCAGCCTCCTCCCCCGCAACAGGTGGGAATACAATGAGCAGTTCTTC. Its translation is CASSLLPRNRWEYNEQFF.